Listed below are T cell receptor beta chains from one sample, sequenced in a study of OX40 agonist ivuxolimab in advanced cancers. Measured with immunoSEQ multiplex PCR; TCRdb has only the in-frame clones, and not every one. The data hold tens of thousands of clones, with around four fifths observed a single time. The specimen was CD4+ or CD8+ T cells sorted from blood, collected in a trial of the OX40 agonist ivuxolimab. The origin of the receptors is an adult with an advanced solid tumor such as melanoma, head and neck, liver or kidney cancer. CDR3s include the opening cysteine and the closing phenylalanine or tryptophan. D genes are given only for firm matches. A clone size is listed for some rows: how often the clone was seen (once, few, many), or a class if it is expanded.

TGTGCCAGCAGCTTATCTTCTTCCCGAATGACCGGGGAGCTGTTTTTT	CASSLSSSRMTGELFF	TRBV7-3	NA	NA	16	TRBJ2-2
TGTGCCAGCAGCGCCGGGACAGGGGGTAGCAATCAGCCCCAGCATTTT	CASSAGTGGSNQPQHF	TRBV6-6	NA	TRBD1	16	TRBJ1-5
TGTGCCAGCAGTGAAATAGGGTCAGGGAGAGGGTATGGCTACACCTTC	CASSEIGSGRGYGYTF	TRBV6-1	once	NA	16	TRBJ1-2
TGTGCCAGCAGCTTGACCCTACAGGGTCCAGTCGGCTACACCTTC	CASSLTLQGPVGYTF	TRBV7-2	NA	NA	15	TRBJ1-2
TGCGCCAGCAGCTTCACAGGGAAAAGGAACACTGAAGCTTTCTTT	CASSFTGKRNTEAFF	TRBV5-1	NA	NA	15	TRBJ1-1
TGTGCCTGGAGTGTACGGAGAACCAACGTCCTGACTTTC	CAWSVRRTNVLTF	TRBV30	NA	NA	13	TRBJ2-6
TGTGCCAGCAGAACGGATTTCTACAATGAGCAGTTCTTC	CASRTDFYNEQFF	TRBV28	NA	NA	13	TRBJ2-1
TGTGCCAGCAGTTATCGGGGGGATCAGCCCCAGCATTTT	CASSYRGDQPQHF	TRBV6-6	NA	NA	13	TRBJ1-5
TGTGCCAGCACCCCACAGGGATACCTCACAGATACGCAGTATTTT	CASTPQGYLTDTQYF	TRBV6-1	NA	NA	15	TRBJ2-3
TGTGCCAGCAGCCGATCAGGGGCCGCTGAAGCTTTCTTT	CASSRSGAAEAFF	TRBV21-1	NA	NA	13	TRBJ1-1
TGTGCCAGCAGTTTAAAGAGAGTCCCCGGGACTAGGGAGACCCAGTACTTC	CASSLKRVPGTRETQYF	TRBV27	NA	TRBD2	17	TRBJ2-5
TGTGCCAGCAGTTCACAGTTGGGCACTGAAGCTTTCTTT	CASSSQLGTEAFF	TRBV9	NA	NA	13	TRBJ1-1
TGTGCCACCGCTTTGGGGGGTCCACAAGAGACCCAGTACTTC	CATALGGPQETQYF	TRBV19	once	NA	14	TRBJ2-5
TGTGCCAGCAGCGTAGGTACGAGGGATTCACCCCTCCACTTT	CASSVGTRDSPLHF	TRBV9	NA	NA	14	TRBJ1-6
TGTGCCAGCAGCAACAGGGGCAACACAGATACGCAGTATTTT	CASSNRGNTDTQYF	TRBV5-4	NA	TRBD1	14	TRBJ2-3
TGTGCCAGCAAGAGGGAAAAGGCAGAGACCCAGTACTTC	CASKREKAETQYF	TRBV28	NA	NA	13	TRBJ2-5
TGTGCCAGCAGCCGGTCGGAGGGGGACAGGACCTCTGGAAACACCATATATTTT	CASSRSEGDRTSGNTIYF	TRBV4-2	NA	TRBD1	18	TRBJ1-3
TGCGCCAGCAGCCAATTCTCCGGGACCGCCTTCTACACCTTC	CASSQFSGTAFYTF	TRBV4-3	NA	NA	14	TRBJ1-2
TGTGCCAGCAGCTTAGTTGGGTCTAGCGGGGGGGACAATGAGCAGTTCTTC	CASSLVGSSGGDNEQFF	TRBV7-2	NA	TRBD2	17	TRBJ2-1
TGTGCCAGCAGTCCTCCGAGAGGGGGCAATCAGCCCCAGCATTTT	CASSPPRGGNQPQHF	TRBV28	NA	NA	15	TRBJ1-5
TGTGCCAGCAGTGCCCGAAAGGACAGGGGGCTCCTAGCCAAAAACATTCAGTACTTC	CASSARKDRGLLAKNIQYF	TRBV6-1	NA	TRBD1	19	TRBJ2-4
TGTGCCAGCAGCTTACAAGGGTTAGGAACCGGGGAGCTGTTTTTT	CASSLQGLGTGELFF	TRBV7-3	NA	NA	15	TRBJ2-2
TGTGCCAGCAGCTTAGAGGGAGGGATCGATGAAGCTTTCTTT	CASSLEGGIDEAFF	TRBV7-8	NA	NA	14	TRBJ1-1
TGTGCCACCTTACCGGACACGGGAGGAAACACCATATATTTT	CATLPDTGGNTIYF	TRBV28	few	NA	14	TRBJ1-3
TGTGTCATCAAGGGGCACACTGAAGCTTTCTTT	CVIKGHTEAFF	TRBV28	NA	NA	11	TRBJ1-1
TGTGCCAGCAAGGGGGGGGTCACCACAGAGACCCAGTACTTC	CASKGGVTTETQYF	TRBV7-2	NA	NA	14	TRBJ2-5
TGTGCCAGCAGCTTAGGGACAGGGAGTATTCGGGATGAAAAACTGTTTTTT	CASSLGTGSIRDEKLFF	TRBV7-9	NA	TRBD1	17	TRBJ1-4
TGCAGTGCTAGGGCTAACTATGGCTACACCTTC	CSARANYGYTF	TRBV20-1	NA	NA	11	TRBJ1-2
TGTGCCAGCAGCACGACAGGGGGGAACACTGAAGCTTTCTTT	CASSTTGGNTEAFF	TRBV11-3	NA	TRBD1	14	TRBJ1-1
TGCAGCGTACAGGGTAACACTGAAGCTTTCTTT	CSVQGNTEAFF	TRBV29-1	NA	NA	11	TRBJ1-1
TGTGCCAGCAGTTTAGAACAGGGGGGATCCTACAATGAGCAGTTCTTC	CASSLEQGGSYNEQFF	TRBV28	once	TRBD1	16	TRBJ2-1
TGTGCCAGCAGAATAGCGGGGGAACAAGAGACCCAGTACTTC	CASRIAGEQETQYF	TRBV5-4	NA	TRBD2	14	TRBJ2-5
TGTGCCAGCAGTGAAGATAGTCGACAGGGAGGAAACACCATATATTTT	CASSEDSRQGGNTIYF	TRBV6-1	NA	TRBD1	16	TRBJ1-3
TGTGCCAGCAGCGGACAGGGTAGAGGTCAAGAGACCCAGTACTTC	CASSGQGRGQETQYF	TRBV9	NA	TRBD1	15	TRBJ2-5
TGTGCCAGCAGCACTAATGGGTACCTAATTGGTAGCTACACCTTC	CASSTNGYLIGSYTF	TRBV7-2	NA	NA	15	TRBJ1-2
TGTGCCAGCAGGGGGTTTTCAGTGAACACTGAAGCTTTCTTT	CASRGFSVNTEAFF	TRBV7-8	NA	NA	14	TRBJ1-1
TGTGCCAGCAGCAATGGACTAGGGGTGACAGATACGCAGTATTTT	CASSNGLGVTDTQYF	TRBV7-9	NA	TRBD2	15	TRBJ2-3
TGTGCCAGCAGCTTAGCCACACCTAAAGCTTTCTTT	CASSLATPKAFF	TRBV7-2	NA	NA	12	TRBJ1-1
TGCGCCAGCAGCCAAGTTACAAGTTCACCCCTCCACTTT	CASSQVTSSPLHF	TRBV4-3	few	NA	13	TRBJ1-6
TGTGCCAGTAGTATAGGGGCGGGGGAGGCAGATACGCAGTATTTT	CASSIGAGEADTQYF	TRBV19	NA	TRBD2	15	TRBJ2-3
TGTGCCAGCAGCCAAACAGGCTTCGCAGAGACCCAGTACTTC	CASSQTGFAETQYF	TRBV7-9	NA	NA	14	TRBJ2-5
TGTGCCAGCAGCTTAGAGGGCTACTCTGGAAACACCATATATTTT	CASSLEGYSGNTIYF	TRBV7-9	NA	NA	15	TRBJ1-3
TGTGCCAGCAGCGTTGACAGAAACAATCAGCCCCAGCATTTT	CASSVDRNNQPQHF	TRBV7-2	NA	NA	14	TRBJ1-5
TGTGCCAGCAGTTACTCCGGGGTGAACACTGAAGCTTTCTTT	CASSYSGVNTEAFF	TRBV6-6	NA	NA	14	TRBJ1-1
TGTGCCAGCAGTGTAGCGGGACAGGGGTCCCTCGAGCAGTACTTC	CASSVAGQGSLEQYF	TRBV25-1	NA	TRBD1	15	TRBJ2-7